These 30 T cell receptor beta chains were sequenced from one sample in a study of prognosis after radiotherapy for stage I lung cancer. With two-round multiplex PCR, TCR beta CDR3 sequences were amplified from genomic DNA. It was primers specific to each TRBV and TRBJ gene that first-round PCR used. TCRdb re-analysed the multiplex PCR reads in MiXCR, keeping a single row per CDR3 protein. In the table there are fewer than 40,000 distinct CDR3 sequences, approximately 36% of which are singletons. This specimen consisted of PBMCs, obtained before or after stereotactic body radiation therapy (not recorded which). Receptors were obtained from a donor at least 50 years old with non-small cell lung cancer.

This clonotype was counted at least ten times. CDR3 loop: CSAMTETQYF. CDR3 nucleotides: TGCAGTGCTATGACGGAGACCCAGTACTTC. The chain couples TRBV20-1 to TRBJ2-5; D gene uncertain. The CDR3 length is 10 residues. Looked up from germline, CDR1 is DFQATT and CDR2 is SNEGSKA (reference sequence). Trimming removed 4 bases at V and 5 bases at J, with 5 bases between.

Details on this clonotype: A much larger clonotype is one base distant, so this may be a read error. The CDR3 is CASSFDRAKLCF. The CDR3 region has the DNA TGTGCCAGCAGTTTCGACAGGGCAAAACTGTGTTTT. V gene TRBV6-5 combines with J gene TRBJ1-4; 7 bases fit TRBD1. There are 12 residues in the CDR3. Germline V lookup: CDR1 MNHEY, CDR2 SVGAGI.

Regarding this clonotype: A much larger clone differs by one base, so this may be a read error. The chain is built from TRBV28 and TRBJ1-5; D call uncertain. The CDR3 contains 15 residues. Germline CDR1 reads MDHEN; CDR2 reads SYDVKM. CDR3 in DNA: TGTGTCAGCAGTTCGACCCGAGGACGGAATCAGTCCCAGCATTTT. As protein: CVSSSTRGRNQSQHF.

Worth noting for this clonotype: This likely stems from a read error, as it lies one base from a far larger clone. The J gene is TRBJ1-1, the V gene TRBV7-2; no clear D gene. Germline V gene sequence: CDR1 SGHTA, CDR2 FQGNSA. Trimming took off 2 bases at V and 1 base at J, with 5 bases between the two ends. CDR3 length equals 13 residues. The CDR3 protein is CASSLYENTEAFF. The CDR3 DNA is TGTGCCAGCAGCTTATACGAGAACACTGAAGCTTTCTTT.

The J gene is TRBJ2-5, the V gene TRBV12-3 or TRBV12-4; perhaps D is TRBD1 or TRBD2 (7 bases each). Trimming left V 5 bases short and J 5 bases short, with 15 bases between. The CDR3 runs to 14 residues. DNA for the CDR3: TGTGCCAGCAGTGGCTGGGGAGGGGGCGAGACCCAGTACTTC. This gives the protein CASSGWGGGETQYF.

This clonotype was detected many times. The V and J genes are TRBV30 and TRBJ1-1; 9 bases map to TRBD1. The junction had 2 bases not matched to a gene; V was cut back by 2 bases and J by 4 bases. Germline loops: CDR1 GTSNPN, CDR2 SVGIG (reference sequence). The CDR3 consists of 13 residues. This CDR3 is CAWSTTGGTEAFF. In nucleotides, the CDR3 is TGTGCCTGGAGTACGACAGGGGGCACTGAAGCTTTCTTT.

The chain employs TRBV7-2 and TRBJ1-3; the match to TRBD1 covers 8 bases. With V trimmed by 3 bases and J by 4 bases, 8 bases remained unmatched. The CDR3 sequence is 16 residues long. CDR1 SGHTA and CDR2 FQGNSA come from the germline V gene. CDR3 sequence (DNA): TGTGCCAGCAGCTTCCGTCAGGGGGCAGAAGGAAACACCATATATTTT. Translation gives CASSFRQGAEGNTIYF.

In its sample, this clonotype was seen many times. The chain links TRBV18 to TRBJ2-3; D remains ambiguous. CDR3 size: 14 residues. The ends were cut back, 3 bases at V and 6 bases at J, with 13 bases in the middle. Per the germline V gene, CDR1 is KGHSH and CDR2 is LQKENI. For the CDR3, the DNA is TGTGCCAGCTCACCGAACATACAAGGGGATACGCAGTATTTT. Translated, it gives CASSPNIQGDTQYF.

At least ten counts were recorded for this clonotype. The rearrangement uses TRBV30 and TRBJ2-3; TRBD2 matches at 10 bases. J gave up 2 bases and V 4 bases, and 3 bases lay outside the gene matches. Germline lookup yields CDR1 GTSNPN and CDR2 SVGIG (reference sequence). CDR3 length: 14 amino acids. CDR3 sequence: CAWTSGGPTDTQYF. In DNA form, the CDR3 reads TGTGCCTGGACTAGCGGGGGACCCACAGATACGCAGTATTTT.

Concerning this clonotype itself: It may be a read error: a sequence one base away is much more abundant. V and J are TRBV5-1 and TRBJ2-5, with a tentative D call TRBD1 (6 bases). From germline, CDR1 is SGHRS and CDR2 YFSETQ. The CDR3 totals 13 residues. The CDR3 sequence: CASSLTGQDTQYF. CDR3 bases: TGCGCCAGCAGCTTGACAGGGCAAGATACCCAGTACTTC.

V gene TRBV27 combines with J gene TRBJ2-1, with a weak D call TRBD2 (6 bases). Germline CDR1 reads MNHEY; CDR2 reads SMNVEV (reference sequence). The length of the CDR3 is 17 residues. Trimming cost V 5 bases and J 2 bases, with 19 bases left between them. CDR3 in amino acids: CASSTNPRESPYNEQFF. CDR3 nucleotides: TGTGCCAGCAGTACCAACCCCCGGGAGAGCCCCTACAATGAGCAGTTCTTC.

The table lists this clonotype with many counts. The V call is TRBV7-9, the J call TRBJ1-4, with D unresolved. With 1 base removed from V and 4 bases from J, the gap between germline ends came to 4 bases. In germline, CDR1 is SEHNR, CDR2 FQNEAQ (reference sequence). The CDR3 is made up of 13 amino acids. The CDR3 here is CASSLGFNEKLFF. Here the CDR3 DNA reads TGTGCCAGCAGCTTAGGATTTAATGAAAAACTGTTTTTT.

Concerning this clonotype itself: A far larger clone is just one base off, so this is likely a read error. V gene TRBV6-2 or TRBV6-3 combines with J gene TRBJ2-1; no firm D call. Trimming shortened V by 5 bases and J by 2 bases, and 13 bases separated the two germline ends. Germline-derived CDR1 and CDR2 are MNHEY and SVGEGT. The CDR3 runs 15 residues. The CDR3, as DNA: TGTGCCAGCAGTCCTCTGAGGTGTCCCTACAATGAGCAGTTCTTC. This translates into CASSPLRCPYNEQFF.

This clonotype showed up many times. The chain couples TRBV3-1 to TRBJ2-1, with TRBD2 matching over 9 bases. V lost 3 bases to trimming and J lost 6 bases; unmatched junction nucleotides: 3. CDR3 length equals 14 residues. CDR1 is LGHDT, CDR2 YNNKEL, per germline (reference sequence). DNA of the CDR3: TGTGCCAGCAGCCAGGGGACTAGCAGCAATGAGCAGTTCTTC. It is translated as CASSQGTSSNEQFF.

The DNA of the CDR3 is TGTGCCACCCGAGGAGATACCTACGAGCAGTACTTC. Residues: CATRGDTYEQYF. The gene calls are TRBV6-1 and TRBJ2-7; D gene uncertain. The CDR3 loop spans 12 amino acids. Trimming left V 10 bases short and J 2 bases short, with 12 bases between. Germline V gene sequence: CDR1 MNHNS, CDR2 SASEGT.

Ten or more counts support this clonotype. This sequence joins TRBV6-5 and TRBJ1-2; D unclear. The CDR3 runs 14 residues. Trimming stripped 2 bases from V and 4 bases from J, with 11 bases between. Germline V gene sequence: CDR1 MNHEY, CDR2 SVGAGI. The CDR3 bases are TGTGCCAGCAGTTACGGCAGTCATTCCTATGGCTACACCTTC. Protein sequence: CASSYGSHSYGYTF.

Turning to this clonotype: Given a much more abundant clone one base away, this may be a read error. The chain uses TRBV29-1 and TRBJ1-1, with a weak D call TRBD1 (5 bases). V was clipped by 7 bases and J by 5 bases, with 20 bases between them. The CDR3 has 14 amino acids. Germline-derived CDR1 and CDR2 are SQVTM and ANQGSEA. The CDR3 sequence: CSGTRHGADTEAFF. Written as DNA, the CDR3 is TGCAGCGGGACGAGACATGGGGCTGATACTGAAGCTTTCTTT.

The chain links TRBV6-5 to TRBJ2-3; D possibly corresponds to TRBD2 (7 bases). Germline V lookup: CDR1 MNHEY, CDR2 SVGAGI. The CDR3 is made up of 17 amino acids. The germline V and J ends were trimmed by 0 bases and 1 base, with 14 bases remaining between them. The CDR3: CASSYSSGTRGTDTQYF. CDR3 in DNA: TGTGCCAGCAGTTACTCGAGCGGGACAAGGGGCACAGATACGCAGTATTTT.

This clonotype was counted a few times. Being one base from a much bigger clone, this may be a read error. The rearrangement joins TRBV2 to TRBJ2-5, with 7 nucleotides matching TRBD1. The germline CDR1 and CDR2 sequences are SNHLY and FYNNEI. This CDR3 comprises 14 residues. CDR3 amino acids: CASKAGTVQETKYF. CDR3 coding DNA: TGTGCCAGCAAGGCTGGGACAGTCCAAGAGACCAAGTACTTC. Full variable domain (missing parts from reference TRBV2 and TRBJ2-5): EPEVTQTPSHQVTQMGQEVILRCVPISNHLYFYWYRQILGQKVEFLVSFYNNEISEKSEIFDDQFSVERPDGSNFTLKIRSTKLEDSAMYFCASKAGTVQETKYFGPGTRLLVL.

This clonotype was detected many times. J is TRBJ2-1 and V is TRBV6-1, with 11 nucleotides matching TRBD2. The J segment lost 15 bases and the V segment lost 6 bases, leaving 10 bases of the junction unmatched. The CDR3 runs to 13 residues. The germline V gene encodes CDR1 MNHNS and CDR2 SASEGT. This chain's CDR3 is CASRLAGVSPWFF. The CDR3 DNA reads as TGTGCCAGCAGACTAGCGGGAGTATCCCCCTGGTTCTTC.

The rearrangement links TRBV2 to TRBJ1-2; 11 nucleotides match TRBD1. The CDR3 has 13 residues. Germline trimming cut 6 bases from V and 8 bases from J; bases unmatched to any gene: 5. In germline, CDR1 is SNHLY, CDR2 FYNNEI. The CDR3 here is CASRTGQGEGYTF. Here the CDR3 DNA reads TGTGCCAGCAGAACGGGACAGGGGGAGGGCTACACCTTC.

Concerning this clonotype: A far larger clone is just one base off, so this is likely a read error. The chain joins TRBV6-8 to TRBJ2-1; 9 nucleotides agree with TRBD1. Trimming cost V 6 bases and J 4 bases; bases outside gene matches: 7. CDR3 length: 15 amino acids. CDR1 is MNHGY and CDR2 is SAAAGT in the germline V gene. DNA of the CDR3: TGTGCCAGCAGCGTCAGGACAGGGGATTACAATGAGCAGTTCTTC. Its protein is CASSVRTGDYNEQFF.

This clonotype was counted many times. The rearrangement links TRBV19 to TRBJ1-1; D remains ambiguous. The CDR3 loop spans 15 amino acids. Trimming removed 1 base at V and 0 bases at J, with 9 bases between. In germline, CDR1 is LNHDA, CDR2 SQIVND (reference sequence). The CDR3: CASSIGSEMNTEAFF. CDR3 coding DNA: TGTGCCAGTAGTATAGGGTCGGAGATGAACACTGAAGCTTTCTTT.

Only a few counts were recorded for this clonotype. The rearrangement joins TRBV5-4 to TRBJ2-5; a possible D gene is TRBD1 (6 bases). The CDR3 extends over 13 amino acids. Trimming took 5 bases from V and 0 from J, leaving 8 bases between them. CDR1 and CDR2 from the germline V gene are SGHNT and YYREEE (reference sequence). The CDR3 DNA is TGTGCCAGCAGAAGGGACAACCAAGAGACCCAGTACTTC. This encodes CASRRDNQETQYF.

The DNA for the CDR3 is TGTGCCAGCAGTATCGTACAGGGGGTTGGCGCCTACACCTTC. Translation gives CASSIVQGVGAYTF. The chain links TRBV28 to TRBJ1-2; 8 bases agree with TRBD1. J was trimmed by 10 bases and V by 5 bases; bases with no gene match: 12. Germline-derived CDR1 and CDR2 are MDHEN and SYDVKM. The CDR3 is 14 residues long.

In this sample, this clonotype turned up many times. A much larger clone is a single base away; this may be a read error. The chain recombines TRBV6-8 with TRBJ2-7; D gene ambiguous. Trimming removed 4 bases at V and 1 base at J, with 8 bases between. Germline CDR1 is MNHGY and CDR2 is SAAAGT. This CDR3 is built from 13 residues. DNA for the CDR3: TGTGCCAGCAGTTTGGTCGTATCCTACGAGCAGTACTTC. Translation: CASSLVVSYEQYF.

The chain uses TRBV19 and TRBJ2-1, with TRBD2 identical over 14 bases. Trimming at V came to 3 bases and at J to 6 bases, leaving 16 bases not matched to a gene. The V gene's germline CDR1 is LNHDA and CDR2 SQIVND (reference sequence). The CDR3 totals 20 residues. The CDR3 loop reads CASSILHHPGLAGAGNEQFF. In nucleotides, the CDR3 is TGTGCCAGTAGTATTCTCCATCATCCGGGACTAGCGGGAGCAGGCAATGAGCAGTTCTTC.

This clonotype was found many times. The genes are TRBV5-1 and TRBJ2-7; perhaps TRBD1 as D (6 bases). The germline CDR1 and CDR2 sequences are SGHRS and YFSETQ. Trimming removed 4 bases from V and 2 bases from J, with 13 bases in between. The CDR3 is 14 residues long. The CDR3 coding sequence is TGCGCCAGCAGCCTACAGGGTGGGGCCTACGAGCAGTACTTC. Its translation is CASSLQGGAYEQYF.

This clonotype was counted at least ten times. At one of its ends the junction is not consistent with the germline gene, which may arise from a read error. The rearrangement joins TRBV7-7 to TRBJ2-5; possible D gene TRBD2, 5 bases. CDR3 length: 14 amino acids. Germline V CDR1 and CDR2: SSHAT, FNYEAQ (reference sequence). The CDR3 protein is CASSSLRAGETQYF. In nucleotides, the CDR3 is TGTGCTAGCAGCTCCCTAAGGGCGGGAGAGACCCAGTACTTC.

This clonotype was counted ten times or more. The chain joins TRBV4-1 to TRBJ1-2; D uncertain. The CDR3 covers 14 residues. The germline V and J ends were trimmed by 1 base and 8 bases, with 14 bases remaining between them. Germline values: CDR1 MGHRA, CDR2 YSYEKL. CDR3 nucleotide sequence: TGCGCCAGCAGCCAAGTTTCCGTGGTGGGGGGCTACACCTTC. Translating it yields CASSQVSVVGGYTF.